These T cell receptor beta chains were read from a single sample in a study of T cell repertoires in cytomegalovirus infection. Each CDR3 protein gets one entry after TCRdb re-called the reads with MiXCR. The sample contains roughly 310,000 distinct CDR3 sequences, about 27% of which appear only once. These receptors' antigens are unknown. The specimen comprised cultured PBMCs, sampled from culture after CMV antigen stimulation. The receptors here all came from a human donor in good health (CMV status not recorded). Some clones in this sample may be carry-over from other donors' samples. Each CDR3 is given with its conserved first and last residue. D genes are given only for firm matches. Clone sizes are given selectively: once, few, many, or a class where the clone is expanded.

clone size	V gene	J gene	D gene	CDR3 DNA	CDR3 protein
few	TRBV6-1	TRBJ2-7	NA	TGTGCCAGCAGTGAAAGGGGGGTTTTCTCCTACGAGCAGTACTTC	CASSERGVFSYEQYF
few	TRBV12-3/TRBV12-4	TRBJ2-5	NA	TGTGCCAGCACGTACGGGCTAGCGGAGACCCAGTACTTC	CASTYGLAETQYF
NA	TRBV7-3	TRBJ1-1	NA	TGTGCCAGCAGCTTAGAGGGGAAGGAGGTTAGAGCTTTCTTT	CASSLEGKEVRAFF
many	TRBV7-2	TRBJ1-5	NA	TGTGCCAGCAGCTTAGGTTCCGGGTTTAGCAATCAGCCCCAGCATTTT	CASSLGSGFSNQPQHF
NA	TRBV7-2	TRBJ1-6	NA	TGTGCCAGCAGCTTCTCGGAAGATGGAAATTCACCCCTCCACTTT	CASSFSEDGNSPLHF
many	TRBV10-3	TRBJ2-7	NA	TGTGCCATCAGAGAGACTCTGGGCTCAGAGCAGTACTTC	CAIRETLGSEQYF
NA	TRBV7-3	TRBJ2-5	NA	TGTGCCAGCAGCTTTGAGGGGGAAGAGACCCAGTACTTC	CASSFEGEETQYF
few	TRBV20-1	TRBJ2-1	TRBD2	TGCAGTGTTGGGACTAGCGGGTACACCTACAATGAGCAGTTCTTC	CSVGTSGYTYNEQFF
many	TRBV7-4	TRBJ1-3	NA	TGTGCCAGCAGCTTTTCAGGCGCTAGCTCTGGAAACACCATATATTTT	CASSFSGASSGNTIYF
many	TRBV20-1	TRBJ1-1	NA	TGCAGTGCCGCGGACGTGGTCAACACTGAAGCTTTCTTT	CSAADVVNTEAFF
NA	TRBV6-1	TRBJ2-1	TRBD2	TGTGCCAGCAACTTAGCGGGGAGAGGTTACAATGAGCAGTTCTTC	CASNLAGRGYNEQFF
NA	TRBV29-1	TRBJ1-1	NA	TGCAGCGCAGTCATTATGAACACTGAAGCTTTCTTT	CSAVIMNTEAFF
NA	TRBV20-1	TRBJ2-1	NA	TGCAGTGTTTTGAAGAATGAGCAGTTCTTC	CSVLKNEQFF
NA	TRBV18	TRBJ2-5	NA	TGTGCCAGCTCACCACGTAGCGAGACCCAGTACTTC	CASSPRSETQYF
few	TRBV20-1	TRBJ2-3	NA	TGCAGTGCTAGAGATCGAACTAGCTCTAGGGAGCAGTATTTT	CSARDRTSSREQYF
NA	TRBV18	TRBJ1-1	TRBD1	TGTGCCAGCTCAACAGAACAGGGGGCCGGCACTGAAGCTTTCTTT	CASSTEQGAGTEAFF
few	TRBV10-3	TRBJ1-5	NA	TGTGCCATTCAGGGAGGGGATCATCAGCCCCAGCATTTT	CAIQGGDHQPQHF
few	TRBV11-2	TRBJ2-2	NA	TGTGCCAGCAGCTCTATACGCGGCACCGGGGAGCTGTTTTTT	CASSSIRGTGELFF
NA	TRBV27	TRBJ2-1	NA	TGTGCCAGCAGTTTATTTACGGGAGAGGCCAATGAGCAGTTCTTC	CASSLFTGEANEQFF
few	TRBV12-3/TRBV12-4	TRBJ2-7	TRBD1	TGTGCCAGCAGTTTATACCGGGACAGGGGTTACGAGCAGTACTTC	CASSLYRDRGYEQYF
many	TRBV7-9	TRBJ2-6	NA	TGTGCCAGCAGCTTAGAGTCTGGGGCCAACGTCCTGACTTTC	CASSLESGANVLTF
many	TRBV7-8	TRBJ2-2	TRBD1	TGTGCCAGCAGCTTAGAAACAGACAGGGGGCTCGCCGGGGAGCTGTTTTTT	CASSLETDRGLAGELFF
NA	TRBV11-2	TRBJ2-6	NA	TGTGCCAGCAGTCTGGAGGCCAACGTCCTGACTTTC	CASSLEANVLTF
few	TRBV5-1	TRBJ1-2	TRBD1	TGCGCCAGCAGCGTGGACCCTGGACAGGGTATAGCGGGCTACACCTTC	CASSVDPGQGIAGYTF
NA	TRBV6-1	TRBJ1-5	NA	TGTGCCAGCCTACCTACAGGGAAACGGCCCCAGCATTTT	CASLPTGKRPQHF
many	TRBV15	TRBJ1-1	NA	TGTGCCACCAGCAGAACCGGGACACTCGCTGAAGCTTTCTTT	CATSRTGTLAEAFF
NA	TRBV5-5	TRBJ2-7	NA	TGTGCCAGCAGCTTTTCGGGGGCCGGAACCTACGAGCAGTACTTC	CASSFSGAGTYEQYF
few	TRBV11-2	TRBJ2-1	NA	TGTGCCAGCAGCTTAGAAGGGGACAATGAGCAGTTCTTC	CASSLEGDNEQFF
NA	TRBV5-5	TRBJ1-4	NA	TGTGCCAGCAGCCCACGAATAGTTTCTGCAACTAATGAAAAACTGTTTTTT	CASSPRIVSATNEKLFF
NA	TRBV4-2	TRBJ2-1	NA	TGTGCCAGCAGCCAAGATCGCCGGCAGGGCGAGCAGTTCTTC	CASSQDRRQGEQFF
many	TRBV7-2	TRBJ2-3	NA	TGTGCCAGCAGCTTAGATAGGGGTACGCAGTATTTT	CASSLDRGTQYF
NA	TRBV11-2	TRBJ2-2	TRBD1	TGTGCCAGCAGGAGGACAGGGGCGAACACCGGGGAGCTGTTTTTT	CASRRTGANTGELFF
few	TRBV27	TRBJ1-5	NA	TGTGCCAGCAGTTTATTGATCAATCAGCCCCAGCATTTT	CASSLLINQPQHF
NA	TRBV20-1	TRBJ2-1	NA	TGCAGTGCTAGGGGATTTTCTTACCTGTACAATGAGCAGTTCTTC	CSARGFSYLYNEQFF
many	TRBV7-6	TRBJ1-1	NA	TGTGCCAGCACTAAAATAGAAGCTTTCTTT	CASTKIEAFF
NA	TRBV12-3/TRBV12-4	TRBJ2-1	NA	TGTGCCAGCAGACCTAGCATCTCAAGCGGTGAGCAGTTCTTC	CASRPSISSGEQFF
NA	TRBV27	TRBJ2-5	NA	TGTGCCAGCAGTTTCGGGCAATCGCAGACCCAGTACTTC	CASSFGQSQTQYF
few	TRBV12-5	TRBJ2-1	TRBD2	TGTGCTAGTGGTTTGGTACTGGGCCCAGTCGGGAGGGACAATGAGCAGTTCTTC	CASGLVLGPVGRDNEQFF
NA	TRBV7-3	TRBJ2-7	TRBD1	TGTGCCAGCAGTTCCGACAGGGGGGTATTGGCCTACGAGCAGTACTTC	CASSSDRGVLAYEQYF
NA	TRBV6-6	TRBJ2-7	NA	TGTGCCAGCAGTTACGGAGAGGCGATGCGGCGCGAGCAGTACTTC	CASSYGEAMRREQYF
NA	TRBV6-1	TRBJ2-1	NA	TGTGCCAGCAGATTCTGGGGACAACCCACGGATGAGCAGTTCTTC	CASRFWGQPTDEQFF
few	TRBV29-1	TRBJ2-5	NA	TGCAGCGCTGGGGACGGGCCCCAAGAGACCCAGTACTTC	CSAGDGPQETQYF
many	TRBV5-1	TRBJ2-6	NA	TGCGCCAGCAGCTTGCAAAGTGGCCGCTCTGGGGCCAACGTCCTGACTTTC	CASSLQSGRSGANVLTF
NA	TRBV6-2/TRBV6-3	TRBJ1-5	NA	TGTGCCAGCAGTTTTACGATTACGAATCAGCCCCAGCATTTT	CASSFTITNQPQHF
NA	TRBV20-1	TRBJ2-2	NA	TGCAGTGCCCTGATCGACGGAAACACCGGGGAGCTGTTTTTT	CSALIDGNTGELFF
NA	TRBV9	TRBJ1-2	TRBD1	TGTGCCAGCAACCAGAGGGGGGACAGGGAGAACTATGGCTACACCTTC	CASNQRGDRENYGYTF
NA	TRBV6-2/TRBV6-3	TRBJ2-1	TRBD2	TGTGCCAGCAGTCTGTTTAGCGGGGCGAGCTCCTACAATGAGCAGTTCTTC	CASSLFSGASSYNEQFF
few	TRBV7-2	TRBJ2-7	NA	TGTGCCAGCAGTCACCCCGGGACGGTATCCTACGAGCAGTACTTC	CASSHPGTVSYEQYF
many	TRBV6-5	TRBJ1-2	NA	TGTGCCAGCGGGGGTTGGGGCAGCCTTTCAGCTAACTATGGCTACACCTTC	CASGGWGSLSANYGYTF
once	TRBV12-3/TRBV12-4	TRBJ2-7	NA	TGTGCCAGTAAGGTAGAATGGGGGTCTTCTTACGAGCAGTACTTC	CASKVEWGSSYEQYF
NA	TRBV24-1	TRBJ2-2	NA	TGTGCCACCAGCGATTGGTCCGGGGAGCTGTTTTTT	CATSDWSGELFF
few	TRBV28	TRBJ2-7	TRBD2	TGTGCCAGCATCTCTCTCGGGACTAGCGGACCATACGAGCAGTACTTC	CASISLGTSGPYEQYF
NA	TRBV28	TRBJ2-7	NA	TGTGCCAGCATACTAGGCAGCTCCTACGAGCAGTACTTC	CASILGSSYEQYF
few	TRBV20-1	TRBJ2-7	NA	TGCAGTGCTAGGGACTACGAGCAGTACTTC	CSARDYEQYF